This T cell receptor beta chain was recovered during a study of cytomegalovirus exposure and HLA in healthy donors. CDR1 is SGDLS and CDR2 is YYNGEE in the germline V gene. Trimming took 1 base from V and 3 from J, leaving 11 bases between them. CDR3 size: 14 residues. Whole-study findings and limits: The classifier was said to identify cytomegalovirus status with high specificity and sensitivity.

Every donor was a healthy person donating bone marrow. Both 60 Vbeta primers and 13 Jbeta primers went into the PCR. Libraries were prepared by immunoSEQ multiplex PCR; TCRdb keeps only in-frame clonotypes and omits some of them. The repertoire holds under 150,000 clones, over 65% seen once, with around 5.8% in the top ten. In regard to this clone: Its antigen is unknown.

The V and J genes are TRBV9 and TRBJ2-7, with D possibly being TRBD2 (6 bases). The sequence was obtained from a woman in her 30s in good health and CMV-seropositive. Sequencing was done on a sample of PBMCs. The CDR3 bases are TGTGCCAGCAGCGTAACCGGGGGAAGCTACGAGCAGTACTTC. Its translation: CASSVTGGSYEQYF.